The present T cell receptor beta chain was sequenced within a study of control samples from healthy donors and cancer patients. Germline CDR1 MNHEY, CDR2 SVGEGT. The CDR3 has 14 amino acids. V gave up 2 bases and J gave up 3 bases, with 11 bases separating them. Repertoires were generated with immunoSEQ multiplex PCR, while TCRdb's copy carries only in-frame clones and drops some. The top ten clones hold 7.5% to 8% of a sample with tens of thousands of clones, 85% to 90% of them seen once. Of note for this clone: Other nucleotide sequences from this sample produce the same CDR3.

What was sequenced was blood. This clonotype was sampled from a woman aged 55 to 70 in good health. The rearrangement uses TRBV6-2 or TRBV6-3 and TRBJ2-7; D possibly corresponds to TRBD1 (6 bases). Here the CDR3 DNA reads TGTGCCAGCAGTTACCTCGGACAGAGCTACGAGCAGTACTTC. Protein sequence: CASSYLGQSYEQYF.